This T cell receptor (beta chain) was observed in a study of blood T cell repertoires in COVID-19. Study as a whole: COVID-19 samples collected from the United States, Italy and Spain covered acute and convalescent phases. Sample material is recorded as cDNA or gDNA derived from T cells, B-cell-depleted T cells, or PBMCs.

The V segment lost 2 bases and the J segment 5 bases; nucleotides outside the gene matches: 4. This CDR3 spans 14 amino acids. Germline V gene lookup returns CDR1 KGHSH and CDR2 LQKENI. Original analysis: Estimated nucleated cell counts came from reference gene primer amplification. Data came from immunoSEQ multiplex PCR; TCRdb stores just in-frame clones and leaves some out. The V and J calls and clone size come from that table; D and trimming were worked out from the DNA. The sample holds about 440,000 clones, approximately 90% seen once. The TCR sequence derives from a woman aged 25 to 39 with acute or convalescent COVID-19. This sequence joins TRBV18 and TRBJ1-2, with 8 positions matching TRBD1. The sequenced material came from peripheral blood. CDR3 nucleotide sequence: TGTGCCAGCTCACCAGGACAGGGTGGATATGGCTACACCTTC. The encoded protein is CASSPGQGGYGYTF.